Each of the 8 T cell receptor beta chains below was sequenced from the same sample in a study of cytomegalovirus exposure and HLA in healthy donors. Use of 60 Vbeta and 13 Jbeta primers characterized the PCR. Assay used: immunoSEQ multiplex PCR; TCRdb lists only in-frame clones, some missing. Among about 150,000 clones listed, around 82% were seen once. Sequenced input: PBMCs. The receptors were gathered from a woman aged 50 to 60 in good health and CMV-seropositive.

This sequence joins TRBV7-3 and TRBJ2-2, with 8 bases lining up with TRBD1. The junction had 7 bases not matched to a gene; V was cut back by 2 bases and J by 5 bases. The germline gives CDR1 SGHTA, CDR2 FQGTGA. CDR3 size: 16 residues. The CDR3, as DNA: TGTGCCAGCAGCTTACAAGGGACAGGCCTTACCGGGGAGCTGTTTTTT. It encodes CASSLQGTGLTGELFF. Full variable domain (rest looked up from reference TRBV7-3 and TRBJ2-2): GAGVSQTPSNKVTEKGKYVELRCDPISGHTALYWYRQSLGQGPEFLIYFQGTGAADDSGLPNDRFFAVRPEGSVSTLKIQRTERGDSAVYLCASSLQGTGLTGELFFGEGSRLTVL.

The chain uses TRBV7-9 and TRBJ1-3; tentative D call: TRBD1 (6 bases). In germline, CDR1 is SEHNR, CDR2 FQNEAQ (reference sequence). This CDR3 spans 13 amino acids. The ends were cut back, 7 bases at V and 1 base at J, with 8 bases in the middle. This chain's CDR3 is CASNTGSGNTIYF. Written as DNA, the CDR3 is TGTGCCAGCAACACAGGGTCTGGAAACACCATATATTTT.

This clone was seen once. V is TRBV10-1 and J is TRBJ2-3; 13 positions match TRBD2. This CDR3 is built from 17 residues. Germline V gives CDR1 WNHNN, CDR2 SYGVQD (reference sequence). Germline trimming cut 0 bases from V and 6 bases from J; bases unmatched to any gene: 6. DNA for the CDR3: TGCGCCAGCAGTGAGTCGAGGACTAGCGGGGGTAGGGATACGCAGTATTTT. This codes for CASSESRTSGGRDTQYF.

The chain couples TRBV11-3 to TRBJ2-7, with D hard to call. Trimming stripped 0 bases from V and 6 bases from J, with 9 bases between. From germline, CDR1 is SGHNT and CDR2 YENEEA. The CDR3 extends over 13 amino acids. This chain's CDR3 is CASSLDSIGEQYF. Here the CDR3 DNA reads TGTGCCAGCAGCTTAGATAGTATCGGCGAGCAGTACTTC.

This clone came up a few times. The gene calls are TRBV15 and TRBJ2-1; 8 bases align to TRBD2. The CDR3 length is 17 residues. Trimming removed 0 bases from V and 5 bases from J; junction bases left unmatched: 9. The germline gives CDR1 LNHNV, CDR2 YYDKDF (reference sequence). CDR3 DNA sequence: TGTGCCACCAGCAGAGATCTGGGCGGGGGGCGCGACAATGAGCAGTTCTTC. It is translated as CATSRDLGGGRDNEQFF.

The chain employs TRBV19 and TRBJ2-7; the D gene is possibly TRBD2 (5 bases). Germline loops: CDR1 LNHDA, CDR2 SQIVND (reference sequence). The V end was cut by 5 bases, the J end by 1 base, with 9 bases between. The CDR3 is 13 amino acids. CDR3 nucleotide sequence: TGTGCCAGTAGTGGAGGTTTATCCTACGAGCAGTACTTC. Protein: CASSGGLSYEQYF. Using reference TRBV19 and TRBJ2-7 for the parts outside the CDR3, the full variable domain is DGGITQSPKYLFRKEGQNVTLSCEQNLNHDAMYWYRQDPGQGLRLIYYSQIVNDFQKGDIAEGYSVSREKKESFPLTVTSAQKNPTAFYLCASSGGLSYEQYFGPGTRLTVT.

The chain links TRBV9 to TRBJ2-5, with TRBD2 identical over 10 bases. CDR3 length: 16 residues. Looked up from germline, CDR1 is SGDLS and CDR2 is YYNGEE. J was trimmed by 2 bases and V by 3 bases; bases with no gene match: 7. The DNA of the CDR3 is TGTGCCAGCAGCGCCAAGCGGGGGGGAAGTCAAGAGACCCAGTACTTC. Translating it yields CASSAKRGGSQETQYF.

V gene TRBV7-3 combines with J gene TRBJ2-1, with D possibly matching TRBD1 (6 bases). V shed 4 bases and J shed 10 bases, with 8 bases lying between them. The CDR3 has 11 amino acids. CDR1 is SGHTA, CDR2 FQGTGA, per germline. The CDR3 region is CASSSGTEQFF. CDR3 nucleotides: TGTGCCAGCAGCTCCGGGACAGAGCAGTTCTTC.